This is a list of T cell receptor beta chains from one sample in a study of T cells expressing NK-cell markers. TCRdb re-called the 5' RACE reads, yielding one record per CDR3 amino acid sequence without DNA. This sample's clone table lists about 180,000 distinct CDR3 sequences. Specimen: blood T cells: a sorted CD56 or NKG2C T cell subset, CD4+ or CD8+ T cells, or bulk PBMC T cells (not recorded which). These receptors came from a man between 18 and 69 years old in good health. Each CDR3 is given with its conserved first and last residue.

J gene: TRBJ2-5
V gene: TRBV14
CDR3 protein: CASSLLDGETQYF

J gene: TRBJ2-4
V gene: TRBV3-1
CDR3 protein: CASSQAEGAALPKNIQYF

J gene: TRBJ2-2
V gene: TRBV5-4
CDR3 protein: CASSSDSWNTGELFF

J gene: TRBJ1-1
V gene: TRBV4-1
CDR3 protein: CASAVKMGVGDTEAFF

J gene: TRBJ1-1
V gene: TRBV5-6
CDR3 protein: CASSLFGYEAFF

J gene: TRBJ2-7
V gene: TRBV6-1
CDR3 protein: CASSPWDSYEQYF

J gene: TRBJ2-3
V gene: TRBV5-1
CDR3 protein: CASSRGGEAGYTDTQYF

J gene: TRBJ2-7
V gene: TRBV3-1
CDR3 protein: CASSQVLAGIDEQYF

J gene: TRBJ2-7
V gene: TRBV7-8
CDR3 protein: CASSPGSPYEQYF

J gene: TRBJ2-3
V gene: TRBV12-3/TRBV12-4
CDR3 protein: CASSHRTGGSTDTQYF

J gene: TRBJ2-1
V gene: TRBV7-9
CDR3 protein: CASSLPGQVYNEQFF

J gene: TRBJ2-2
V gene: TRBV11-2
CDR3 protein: CASSSGTSGGQTGELFF

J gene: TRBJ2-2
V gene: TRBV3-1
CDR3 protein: CASSHQRQGRSTGELFF

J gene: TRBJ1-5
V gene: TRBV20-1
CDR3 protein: CSANRDSSNQPQHF

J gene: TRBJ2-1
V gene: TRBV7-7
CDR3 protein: CASSLDPGINEQFF

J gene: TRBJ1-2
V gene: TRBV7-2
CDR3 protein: CASSSLSGYGYTF

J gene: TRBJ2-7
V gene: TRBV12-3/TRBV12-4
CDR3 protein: CASSSQFGQNYEQYF

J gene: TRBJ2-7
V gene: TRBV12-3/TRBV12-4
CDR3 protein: CASSPTGQEDEQYF

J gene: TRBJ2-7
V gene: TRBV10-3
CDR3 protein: CAISEGGTSYEQYF

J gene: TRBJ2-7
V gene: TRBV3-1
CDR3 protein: CASSYYSGQGYEQYF

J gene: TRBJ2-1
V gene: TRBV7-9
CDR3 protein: CASSLGLGPNEQFF

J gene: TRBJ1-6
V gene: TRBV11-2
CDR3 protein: CASKDMGGSPLHF

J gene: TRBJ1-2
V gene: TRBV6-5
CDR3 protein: CASSYSTGSPIDGYTF

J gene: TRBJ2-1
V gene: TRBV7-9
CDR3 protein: CASSDFSSGGAGNEQFF

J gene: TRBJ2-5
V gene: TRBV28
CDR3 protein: CASSRQTTGVGFGKEETQYF

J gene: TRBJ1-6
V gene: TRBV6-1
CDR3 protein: CANRGSTYNSPLHF

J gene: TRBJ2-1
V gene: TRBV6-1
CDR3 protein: CASSAGRTVNEQFF

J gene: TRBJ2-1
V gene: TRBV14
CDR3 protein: CASSQFQGSSYNEQFF

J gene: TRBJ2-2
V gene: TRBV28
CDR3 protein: CASSFQRGNTGELFF

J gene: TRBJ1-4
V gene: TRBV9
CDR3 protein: CASSVSWTGGLANEKLFF

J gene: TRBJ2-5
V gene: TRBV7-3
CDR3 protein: CASSPWAGGETQYF

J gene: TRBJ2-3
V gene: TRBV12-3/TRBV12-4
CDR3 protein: CASTPGGTDTQYF

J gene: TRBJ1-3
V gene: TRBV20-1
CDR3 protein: CSARDFTGNTIYF

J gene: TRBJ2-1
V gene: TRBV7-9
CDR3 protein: CASSRKDRVNEQFF

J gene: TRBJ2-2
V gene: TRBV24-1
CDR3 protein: CATSDYMESGGPNTGELFF

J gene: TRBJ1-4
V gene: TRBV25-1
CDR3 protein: CASSEAVTGREKLFF

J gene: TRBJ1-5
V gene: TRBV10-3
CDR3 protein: CAIHRGHLSNQPQHF

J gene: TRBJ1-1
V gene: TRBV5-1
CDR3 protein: CASSLMILGGTEAFF

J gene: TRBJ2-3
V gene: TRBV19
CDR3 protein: CASGTYFSTDTQYF

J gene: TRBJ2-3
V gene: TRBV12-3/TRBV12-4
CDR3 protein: CASRGPLTQYF

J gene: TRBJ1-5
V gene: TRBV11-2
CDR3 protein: CASSFGYNQPQHF

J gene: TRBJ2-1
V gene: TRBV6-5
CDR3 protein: CASRTGFDEQFF

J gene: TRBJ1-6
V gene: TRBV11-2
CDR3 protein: CASSLVDSRYSYNSPLHF

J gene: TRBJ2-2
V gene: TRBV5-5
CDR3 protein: CASSPQTRNTGELFF

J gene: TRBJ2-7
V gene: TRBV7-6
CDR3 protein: CASSLVTGWLEGNEQYF

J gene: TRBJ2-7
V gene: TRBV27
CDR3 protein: CASSLMGLGEQYF

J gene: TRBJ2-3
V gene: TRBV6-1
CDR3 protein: CASTVSMGLPDTQYF

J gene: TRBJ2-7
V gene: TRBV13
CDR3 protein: CASSPTSPGGLAEQYF

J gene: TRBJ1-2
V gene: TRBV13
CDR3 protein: CASSLRGQFYGYTF

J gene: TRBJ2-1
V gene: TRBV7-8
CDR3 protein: CASSLRESNEQFF